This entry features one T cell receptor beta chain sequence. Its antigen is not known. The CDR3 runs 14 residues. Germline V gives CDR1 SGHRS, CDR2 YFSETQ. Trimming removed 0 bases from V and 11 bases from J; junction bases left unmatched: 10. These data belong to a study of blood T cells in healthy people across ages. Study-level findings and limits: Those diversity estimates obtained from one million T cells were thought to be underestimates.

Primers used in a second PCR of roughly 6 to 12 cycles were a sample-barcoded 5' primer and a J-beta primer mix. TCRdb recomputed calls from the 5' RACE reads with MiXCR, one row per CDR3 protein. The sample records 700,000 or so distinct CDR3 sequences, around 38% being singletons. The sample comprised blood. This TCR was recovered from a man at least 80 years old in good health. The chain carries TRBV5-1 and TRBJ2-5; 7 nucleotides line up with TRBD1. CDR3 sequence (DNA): TGCGCCAGCAGCTTGGTTGTATCAGGGGGTGAGCAGTACTTC. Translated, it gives CASSLVVSGGEQYF.